This passage covers 18 T cell receptor beta chains from one sample sequenced in a study of CD8 T cells in ankylosing spondylitis. These receptors lack a known antigen. TCRdb itself ran the 5' RACE reads through MiXCR, one entry per CDR3 protein. This sample has fewer than 550,000 distinct CDR3 sequences; about 5.4% occur once, and the top ten carry 3% to 4%. Study-level findings and limits: Typical of ankylosing spondylitis blood, it appeared, was a TCR beta motif of eight highly homologous variants.

The sample consisted of blood, either unsorted or a sorted T cell fraction (not recorded which). The receptors derive from a male donor with ankylosing spondylitis.

The sample holds many counts of this clonotype. The chain is built from TRBV6-5 and TRBJ2-1, with TRBD2 identical over 9 bases. The V gene's germline CDR1 is MNHEY and CDR2 SVGAGI. The CDR3 contains 18 residues. The junction had 12 bases not matched to a gene; V was cut back by 2 bases and J by 4 bases. As DNA, the CDR3 is TGTGCCAGCAGTTACCATGGGGGCGGGGGGGCCGCGTACAATGAGCAGTTCTTC. Protein sequence: CASSYHGGGGAAYNEQFF.

The chain uses TRBV18 and TRBJ2-5, with 7 bases matching TRBD1. Germline V gene lookup returns CDR1 KGHSH and CDR2 LQKENI. This CDR3 comprises 13 residues. The trim removed 3 bases at V and 5 bases at J, leaving 3 bases unmatched. CDR3 in amino acids: CASSPGQLETQYF. CDR3 coding DNA: TGTGCCAGCTCACCGGGACAGTTGGAGACCCAGTACTTC. Drawing the rest from reference TRBV18 and TRBJ2-5, the complete variable domain is NAGVMQNPRHLVRRRGQEARLRCSPMKGHSHVYWYRQLPEEGLKFMVYLQKENIIDESGMPKERFSAEFPKEGPSILRIQQVVRGDSAAYFCASSPGQLETQYFGPGTRLLVL.

In its sample, this clonotype was seen many times. V gene TRBV20-1 combines with J gene TRBJ2-5; TRBD1 aligns across 9 bases. The CDR3 has 14 amino acids. V lost 1 base, J lost 6 bases, and 6 bases stayed unmatched. Germline CDR1 is DFQATT and CDR2 is SNEGSKA (reference sequence). The CDR3 DNA sequence: TGCAGTGCTAGAGGGACAGGGGATTTACAGACCCAGTACTTC. This codes for CSARGTGDLQTQYF.

This clonotype has ten or more counts. The V call is TRBV6-2 or TRBV6-3, the J call TRBJ2-7; D tentatively fits TRBD1 or TRBD2 (5 bases each). Germline V lookup: CDR1 MNHEY, CDR2 SVGEGT. The V and J ends lost 2 bases and 4 bases respectively, with 12 bases between them. The CDR3 loop spans 14 amino acids. The CDR3 loop reads CASSYGTEAYEQYF. The CDR3 DNA is TGTGCCAGCAGTTACGGGACGGAAGCGTACGAGCAGTACTTC.

This clonotype was observed a few times. The genes are TRBV7-9 and TRBJ2-5; D may be TRBD1 (5 bases). The CDR3 extends over 12 amino acids. CDR1 and CDR2 from the germline V gene are SEHNR and FQNEAQ (reference sequence). V was shortened by 6 bases and J by 7 bases, with 12 bases between the two germline ends. The DNA of the CDR3 is TGTGCCAGCAGACGGACACCGGGGACCCAGTACTTC. This translates into CASRRTPGTQYF.

This clonotype has at least ten counts. V and J are TRBV20-1 and TRBJ2-5; D is uncertain. The V end was cut by 6 bases, the J end by 7 bases, with 21 bases between. This CDR3 comprises 14 residues. Germline CDR1 DFQATT, CDR2 SNEGSKA (reference sequence). The CDR3 is CSAYIFARVGTQYF. CDR3 sequence (DNA): TGCAGTGCCTATATTTTCGCCCGGGTGGGGACCCAGTACTTC.

There are many counts of this clonotype. The gene calls are TRBV7-9 and TRBJ2-3, with a possible D match to TRBD1 (6 bases). The CDR3 loop spans 15 amino acids. The germline gives CDR1 SEHNR, CDR2 FQNEAQ (reference sequence). V was shortened by 2 bases and J by 2 bases, with 11 bases between the two germline ends. The CDR3 protein is CASSLWAGVTDTQYF. The CDR3 DNA is TGTGCCAGCAGCTTATGGGCAGGGGTCACAGATACGCAGTATTTT.

This clonotype was picked up many times. The chain is built from TRBV20-1 and TRBJ1-6, with D uncertain. Per the germline V gene, CDR1 is DFQATT and CDR2 is SNEGSKA (reference sequence). This CDR3 is 12 amino acids long. V was shortened by 0 bases and J by 14 bases, with 11 bases between the two germline ends. CDR3 residues: CSAREGTRALHF. CDR3 DNA sequence: TGCAGTGCTAGAGAGGGCACTAGGGCCCTCCACTTT.

This clonotype was counted many times. This chain joins TRBV6-2 or TRBV6-3 and TRBJ1-2, with TRBD1 as a possible D gene (5 bases). This CDR3 has 12 residues. Germline loops: CDR1 MNHEY, CDR2 SVGEGT. Deletions cut 6 bases from V and 4 bases from J, with 9 bases between. Here the CDR3 DNA reads TGTGCCAGCAGCGACGGGACCTATGGCTACACCTTC. This codes for CASSDGTYGYTF.

This clonotype was counted at least ten times. The genes are TRBV7-9 and TRBJ1-2; no definite D call. The germline V gene encodes CDR1 SEHNR and CDR2 FQNEAQ (reference sequence). V lost 4 bases to trimming and J lost 3 bases, with 15 bases between them. This CDR3 region has 15 residues. CDR3 in DNA: TGTGCCAGCAGCTCTACTCCTCCAGCGCACTATGGCTACACCTTC. It specifies CASSSTPPAHYGYTF.

This clonotype was seen more than once but under ten times. This chain uses TRBV6-2 or TRBV6-3 with TRBJ2-7; 8 bases are a match to TRBD1. After removal of 8 bases from V and 6 bases from J, the junction contained 12 bases not matched to a gene. Germline V gene sequence: CDR1 MNHEY, CDR2 SVGEGT. This CDR3 contains 14 residues. The CDR3 DNA reads as TGTGCCAGCCGGAGGACAGGGATGTTCGGCGAGCAGTACTTC. This sequence encodes CASRRTGMFGEQYF.

This clonotype was seen at least ten times. The chain combines TRBV29-1 with TRBJ2-2, with TRBD2 as a possible D gene (7 bases). Trimming took off 6 bases at V and 5 bases at J, with 19 bases between the two ends. CDR1 and CDR2 from the germline V gene are SQVTM and ANQGSEA. The length of the CDR3 is 15 residues. As DNA, the CDR3 is TGCAGCGTCGCGGGGGCCCTAATAGGAACCGGGGAGCTGTTTTTT. Translated: CSVAGALIGTGELFF.

The chain has TRBV5-1 and TRBJ2-6, with D possibly matching TRBD2 (5 bases). CDR1 and CDR2 from the germline V gene are SGHRS and YFSETQ. Trimming left V 1 base short and J 4 bases short, with 21 bases between. This CDR3 has 19 residues. CDR3 in DNA: TGCGCCAGCAGCTTGAAGGGCAGGCCACCCATAGCGGGGGCCAACGTCCTGACTTTC. This encodes CASSLKGRPPIAGANVLTF.

The table lists this clonotype with many counts. This chain joins TRBV12-3 or TRBV12-4 and TRBJ2-5; D assignment may be TRBD1 or TRBD2 (5 bases each). Trimming left V 6 bases short and J 0 bases short, with 5 bases between. The CDR3 sequence is 12 residues long. DNA for the CDR3: TGTGCCAGCAGGGGGGACCAAGAGACCCAGTACTTC. It translates to CASRGDQETQYF.

This clonotype was seen many times. The rearrangement uses TRBV4-3 and TRBJ2-5, with TRBD2 identical over 7 bases. The CDR3 loop spans 15 amino acids. The junction had 5 bases not matched to a gene; V was cut back by 0 bases and J by 4 bases. CDR1 and CDR2 (germline): LGHNA, YSLEER. CDR3 residues: CASSQDGVAGETQYF. DNA for the CDR3: TGCGCCAGCAGCCAAGATGGGGTAGCGGGAGAGACCCAGTACTTC.

This clonotype showed up many times. This sequence joins TRBV5-1 and TRBJ1-5, with D possibly matching TRBD1 (5 bases). The CDR3 sequence is 15 residues long. Between the trimmed V and J ends, which lost 0 bases and 6 bases, there was a span of 13 bases. The germline CDR1 and CDR2 sequences are SGHRS and YFSETQ. The CDR3: CASSLVGGFSQPQHF. The CDR3 DNA is TGCGCCAGCAGCTTGGTCGGGGGTTTTAGTCAGCCCCAGCATTTT.

This clonotype has ten or more counts. The J gene is TRBJ2-1, the V gene TRBV29-1; 10 bases align to TRBD2. This CDR3 has 14 amino acids. The V and J ends lost 8 bases and 3 bases, in that order; junction bases with no gene match: 7. Germline CDR1 is SQVTM and CDR2 is ANQGSEA. Written as DNA, the CDR3 is TGCAGCCTTATAGCGGGAGGCCGCTACAATGAGCAGTTCTTC. This gives the protein CSLIAGGRYNEQFF.

The chain combines TRBV12-3 or TRBV12-4 with TRBJ1-2; the D gene is possibly TRBD1 (5 bases). V lost 6 bases and J 7 bases, leaving 12 bases between the germline ends. The CDR3 loop spans 12 amino acids. CDR3: CASSDSQGGYTF. CDR3 in DNA: TGTGCCAGCAGCGACAGCCAGGGTGGCTACACCTTC.